This is a list of T cell receptor beta chains from one sample in a study of blood T cell repertoires in COVID-19. Some clones are missing from TCRdb's copy, which holds only in-frame ones; the method was immunoSEQ multiplex PCR. The table records 300,000 to 400,000 clones, roughly 87% of them present only once. The sequenced sample consisted of peripheral blood. All receptors derive from a man between 25 and 39 years old with COVID-19, enrolled during active disease. The CDR3 runs from the conserved cysteine through the conserved F or W. D genes are given only for firm matches. Expanded clones get a size class; other rows say once, few or many, or leave the size out.

CDR3aa: CATSKEFGTGIPYEQYF
CDR3nt: TGTGCCACCAGCAAGGAATTCGGGACAGGGATACCCTACGAGCAGTACTTC
d_gene: TRBD1
j_gene: TRBJ2-7
v_gene: TRBV15
abundance: -

CDR3aa: CASSPAGGYDNEQFF
CDR3nt: TGTGCCAGTAGCCCCGCCGGGGGTTATGACAATGAGCAGTTCTTC
d_gene: -
j_gene: TRBJ2-1
v_gene: TRBV19
abundance: -

CDR3aa: CASSQDHVAGGSSSTDTQYF
CDR3nt: TGCGCCAGCAGCCAAGATCACGTAGCGGGGGGGTCCTCTAGCACAGATACGCAGTATTTT
d_gene: TRBD2
j_gene: TRBJ2-3
v_gene: TRBV4-1
abundance: -

CDR3aa: CATSRDQTGRDAFF
CDR3nt: TGTGCCACCAGCCGAGACCAAACTGGGAGAGATGCTTTCTTT
d_gene: -
j_gene: TRBJ1-1
v_gene: TRBV15
abundance: -

CDR3aa: CASSIEGTGRETQYF
CDR3nt: TGTGCCAGTAGTATAGAGGGGACAGGGCGGGAGACCCAGTACTTC
d_gene: TRBD1
j_gene: TRBJ2-5
v_gene: TRBV19
abundance: -

CDR3aa: CASSYSSTGRDYGYTF
CDR3nt: TGTGCCAGCAGTTACTCGAGTACTGGGAGGGACTATGGCTACACCTTC
d_gene: -
j_gene: TRBJ1-2
v_gene: TRBV6-6
abundance: -

CDR3aa: CASSPVGANPEDTIYF
CDR3nt: TGTGCCAGCAGCCCTGTCGGCGCCAACCCTGAGGACACCATATATTTT
d_gene: -
j_gene: TRBJ1-3
v_gene: TRBV7-9
abundance: -

CDR3aa: CASSLSLMFRDRGTDTQYF
CDR3nt: TGCGCCAGCAGCCTTTCCCTCATGTTCCGGGACAGGGGCACAGATACGCAGTATTTT
d_gene: TRBD1
j_gene: TRBJ2-3
v_gene: TRBV4-1
abundance: -

CDR3aa: CATVPRGAGRYNEQFF
CDR3nt: TGTGCCACCGTTCCCCGGGGGGCCGGGCGATACAATGAGCAGTTCTTC
d_gene: -
j_gene: TRBJ2-1
v_gene: TRBV19
abundance: -

CDR3aa: CASSSPRIGTYF
CDR3nt: TGTGCCAGCTCTAGCCCCCGTATAGGGACATACTTC
d_gene: -
j_gene: TRBJ2-7
v_gene: TRBV18
abundance: -

CDR3aa: CASSFGLAGGYEQYF
CDR3nt: TGTGCCAGCAGCTTCGGACTAGCGGGAGGCTACGAGCAGTACTTC
d_gene: TRBD2
j_gene: TRBJ2-7
v_gene: TRBV11-1
abundance: once

CDR3aa: CASSQGLGTRRHNEQFF
CDR3nt: TGTGCCAGCAGCCAAGGTTTAGGGACTAGGAGACACAATGAGCAGTTCTTC
d_gene: TRBD2
j_gene: TRBJ2-1
v_gene: TRBV3-1/TRBV3-2
abundance: -

CDR3aa: CASSLEAGLMGNEQFF
CDR3nt: TGTGCCAGCAGCTTAGAGGCAGGGCTAATGGGGAATGAGCAGTTCTTC
d_gene: -
j_gene: TRBJ2-1
v_gene: TRBV7-9
abundance: -

CDR3aa: CASSPEGVGDEQYF
CDR3nt: TGTGCCAGCAGCCCAGAGGGGGTTGGGGACGAGCAGTACTTC
d_gene: -
j_gene: TRBJ2-7
v_gene: TRBV7-8
abundance: -

CDR3aa: CAISEVAGESRQPQHF
CDR3nt: TGTGCCATCAGTGAGGTAGCGGGGGAAAGCAGGCAGCCCCAGCATTTT
d_gene: -
j_gene: TRBJ1-5
v_gene: TRBV10-3
abundance: -

CDR3aa: CASSYSGQQETQYF
CDR3nt: TGTGCCAGCAGTTACTCCGGACAGCAAGAGACCCAGTACTTC
d_gene: -
j_gene: TRBJ2-5
v_gene: TRBV6-2/TRBV6-3
abundance: -

CDR3aa: CASSVGSTYEQYF
CDR3nt: TGTGCCAGCAGTGTGGGCAGCACCTACGAGCAGTACTTC
d_gene: -
j_gene: TRBJ2-7
v_gene: TRBV25-1
abundance: -

CDR3aa: CASSSARLAGGLDEQFF
CDR3nt: TGTGCCAGCAGCTCGGCCCGACTAGCGGGGGGGCTCGATGAGCAGTTCTTC
d_gene: TRBD2
j_gene: TRBJ2-1
v_gene: TRBV7-9
abundance: -

CDR3aa: CASSNSGPTNEKLFF
CDR3nt: TGTGCCAGCAGCAATAGCGGGCCAACTAATGAAAAACTGTTTTTT
d_gene: -
j_gene: TRBJ1-4
v_gene: TRBV21-1
abundance: -

CDR3aa: CASSLWAGAGGYTF
CDR3nt: TGTGCCAGCAGCTTGTGGGCAGGGGCGGGTGGCTACACCTTC
d_gene: -
j_gene: TRBJ1-2
v_gene: TRBV5-6
abundance: -

CDR3aa: CASSLLAGGTGELFF
CDR3nt: TGTGCCAGCAGTTTACTAGCGGGAGGTACCGGGGAGCTGTTTTTT
d_gene: TRBD2
j_gene: TRBJ2-2
v_gene: TRBV27
abundance: once

CDR3aa: CASSEGVRTTDEQYF
CDR3nt: TGTGCCAGCAGTGAAGGGGTTAGGACTACCGACGAGCAGTACTTC
d_gene: -
j_gene: TRBJ2-7
v_gene: TRBV6-1
abundance: -

CDR3aa: CASSYWSRGGDEQYF
CDR3nt: TGTGCCAGCAGTTACTGGTCCAGGGGTGGCGACGAGCAGTACTTC
d_gene: -
j_gene: TRBJ2-7
v_gene: TRBV6-2/TRBV6-3
abundance: -

CDR3aa: CASSYSRWSFEAFF
CDR3nt: TGTGCCAGCAGTTACTCGCGGTGGTCCTTTGAAGCTTTCTTT
d_gene: -
j_gene: TRBJ1-1
v_gene: TRBV6-5
abundance: -

CDR3aa: CATAGSRKGAGETQYF
CDR3nt: TGTGCCACCGCAGGCTCGAGGAAGGGGGCAGGAGAGACCCAGTACTTC
d_gene: TRBD1
j_gene: TRBJ2-5
v_gene: TRBV19
abundance: -

CDR3aa: CALTGTGANEQYF
CDR3nt: TGTGCCTTAACCGGGACAGGGGCGAACGAGCAGTACTTC
d_gene: TRBD1
j_gene: TRBJ2-7
v_gene: TRBV28
abundance: once

CDR3aa: CASRETSSYEQYF
CDR3nt: TGTGCCAGCAGGGAAACTAGCTCCTACGAGCAGTACTTC
d_gene: -
j_gene: TRBJ2-7
v_gene: TRBV7-2
abundance: -

CDR3aa: CASSLQGGTEAFF
CDR3nt: TGTGCCAGCAGCTTACAGGGGGGCACTGAAGCTTTCTTT
d_gene: TRBD1
j_gene: TRBJ1-1
v_gene: TRBV7-9
abundance: -

CDR3aa: CASSPRDSFNEQFF
CDR3nt: TGTGCCAGCTCACCCAGGGACAGCTTCAATGAGCAGTTCTTC
d_gene: TRBD1
j_gene: TRBJ2-1
v_gene: TRBV18
abundance: -

CDR3aa: CASSIHRGRGYGYTF
CDR3nt: TGTGCCAGCAGTATTCACAGGGGGCGGGGCTATGGCTACACCTTC
d_gene: TRBD1
j_gene: TRBJ1-2
v_gene: TRBV28
abundance: -

CDR3aa: CATQGNYGYTF
CDR3nt: TGTGCCACCCAGGGAAACTATGGCTACACCTTC
d_gene: -
j_gene: TRBJ1-2
v_gene: TRBV7-2
abundance: few

CDR3aa: CASSVPTGAGYTF
CDR3nt: TGCGCCAGCAGTGTCCCGACAGGGGCTGGCTACACCTTC
d_gene: TRBD1
j_gene: TRBJ1-2
v_gene: TRBV5-1
abundance: -

CDR3aa: CASIRAGARLDGYTF
CDR3nt: TGTGCCAGTATCAGGGCAGGCGCCCGGCTGGATGGCTACACCTTC
d_gene: -
j_gene: TRBJ1-2
v_gene: TRBV19
abundance: -

CDR3aa: CASSSLDGRGTEAFF
CDR3nt: TGTGCCAGCAGTTCCCTCGACGGGAGGGGAACTGAAGCTTTCTTT
d_gene: -
j_gene: TRBJ1-1
v_gene: TRBV6-2/TRBV6-3
abundance: -

CDR3aa: CASSLEGAGKLFF
CDR3nt: TGTGCCAGCAGCTTAGAGGGGGCGGGAAAACTGTTTTTT
d_gene: -
j_gene: TRBJ1-4
v_gene: TRBV11-2
abundance: -

CDR3aa: CASSWGDSTDTQYF
CDR3nt: TGCGCCAGCAGCTGGGGGGACAGCACAGATACGCAGTATTTT
d_gene: -
j_gene: TRBJ2-3
v_gene: TRBV5-1
abundance: -

CDR3aa: CASSIGTGVTHQPQHF
CDR3nt: TGCGCCAGCAGCATTGGGACAGGCGTTACACATCAGCCCCAGCATTTT
d_gene: TRBD1
j_gene: TRBJ1-5
v_gene: TRBV4-1
abundance: -

CDR3aa: CASSQSGGEVNQPQHF
CDR3nt: TGCGCCAGCAGTCAATCGGGGGGGGAGGTCAATCAGCCCCAGCATTTT
d_gene: -
j_gene: TRBJ1-5
v_gene: TRBV23-1
abundance: -

CDR3aa: CASSRDSNTGELFF
CDR3nt: TGTGCCAGCAGCCGTGACAGTAACACCGGGGAGCTGTTTTTT
d_gene: -
j_gene: TRBJ2-2
v_gene: TRBV6-2/TRBV6-3
abundance: -

CDR3aa: CASGSPGLAGGRTGELFF
CDR3nt: TGTGCTAGTGGTTCCCCCGGACTAGCGGGGGGGCGGACCGGGGAGCTGTTTTTT
d_gene: TRBD2
j_gene: TRBJ2-2
v_gene: TRBV12-5
abundance: -